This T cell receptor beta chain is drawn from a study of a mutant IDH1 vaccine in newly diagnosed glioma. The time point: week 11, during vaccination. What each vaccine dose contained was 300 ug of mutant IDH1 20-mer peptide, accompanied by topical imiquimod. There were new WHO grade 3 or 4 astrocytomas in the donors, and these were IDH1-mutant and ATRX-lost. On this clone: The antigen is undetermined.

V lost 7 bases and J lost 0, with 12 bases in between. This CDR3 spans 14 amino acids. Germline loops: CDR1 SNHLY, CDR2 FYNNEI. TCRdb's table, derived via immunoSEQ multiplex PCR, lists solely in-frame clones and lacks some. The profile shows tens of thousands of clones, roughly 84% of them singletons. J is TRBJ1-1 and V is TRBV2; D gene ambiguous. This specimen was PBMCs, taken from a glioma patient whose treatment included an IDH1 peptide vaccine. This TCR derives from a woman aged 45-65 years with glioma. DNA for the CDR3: TGTGCCAGCAAGAAGGGTGTTTTGAACACTGAAGCTTTCTTT. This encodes CASKKGVLNTEAFF. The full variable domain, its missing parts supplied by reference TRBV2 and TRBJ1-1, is EPEVTQTPSHQVTQMGQEVILRCVPISNHLYFYWYRQILGQKVEFLVSFYNNEISEKSEIFDDQFSVERPDGSNFTLKIRSTKLEDSAMYFCASKKGVLNTEAFFGQGTRLTVV.